Sequencing of this TCR beta chain was carried out in a study of cytomegalovirus exposure and HLA in healthy donors. Researchers ran the PCR with 60 Vbeta and 13 Jbeta primers. Original data processing: Later work found 65 million to 100 million unique TCR beta chains, with roughly 11 million shared. The table came from immunoSEQ multiplex PCR; TCRdb's copy has only in-frame clones and leaves some out. That table supplies the V and J calls and clone size; D and trimming were determined from the DNA. This sample's table reports approximately 110,000 clones. Trimming took off 10 bases at V and 3 bases at J, with 18 bases between the two ends. The CDR3 has 14 residues. CDR1 is SGHTA, CDR2 FQGNSA, per germline. Concerning this clone: What it recognizes is unknown.

Whereas donors were nominally healthy upon sampling, unrecorded immune exposures were probable. General study points: Highest at DRB1 and lowest at HLA-C, TCR association rates differed among HLA loci in a later analysis. The HLA-A and HLA-B alleles of most subjects were reportedly predicted accurately from TCR beta sequences.

The chain couples TRBV7-2 to TRBJ1-2, with D possibly matching TRBD1 (5 bases). This receptor was obtained from a man aged 30 to 39 in good health and CMV-seronegative. The sample consisted of PBMCs. CDR3 sequence (DNA): TGTGCCACTCATCGGGGGGAGGAGGACTATGGCTACACCTTC. It yields the protein CATHRGEEDYGYTF.